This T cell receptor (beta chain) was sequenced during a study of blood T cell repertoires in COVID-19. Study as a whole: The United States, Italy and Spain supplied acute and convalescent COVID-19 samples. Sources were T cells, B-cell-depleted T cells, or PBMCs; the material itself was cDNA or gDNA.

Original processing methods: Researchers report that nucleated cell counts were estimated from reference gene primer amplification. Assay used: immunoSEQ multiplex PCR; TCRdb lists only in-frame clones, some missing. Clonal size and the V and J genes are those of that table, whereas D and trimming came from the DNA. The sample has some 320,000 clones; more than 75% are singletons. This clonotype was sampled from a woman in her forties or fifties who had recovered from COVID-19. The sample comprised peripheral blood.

Written as DNA, the CDR3 is TGTGCCAGCAGCTTAGAGGCAGGCTATGGCTACACCTTC. Protein product: CASSLEAGYGYTF. This chain connects TRBV7-9 to TRBJ1-2; D unresolved. The CDR3 sequence is 13 residues long. Germline-derived CDR1 and CDR2 are SEHNR and FQNEAQ (reference sequence). The germline V and J ends were trimmed by 1 base and 4 bases, with 7 bases remaining between them.